Listed below are T cell receptor beta chains from one sample, sequenced in a study of T cell responses to AZD1222 COVID-19 vaccine. Data came from immunoSEQ multiplex PCR; TCRdb stores just in-frame clones and leaves some out. The sample yields 58,000 or so clones, 65% to 85% seen once. Sequencing used peripheral blood, obtained on day 0 of AZD1222 vaccination. The receptors shown here come from an adult in good health. The CDR3 runs from the conserved cysteine through the conserved F or W. Each record gives: V gene, CDR3 protein.

>TRBV6-5
CASSYRDTASPLHF
>TRBV27
CASSLWGASSQPQHF
>TRBV10-1
CASSERGNQPQHF
>TRBV10-3
CAISVSGQLPGNTIYF
>TRBV18
CASSPNTGSSGNTIYF
>TRBV9
CASSIGQGPYYGYTF
>TRBV25-1
CASRAETNYGYTF
>TRBV4-3
CASSQGTSQQYF
>TRBV7-8
CASSSAPDRGYGYTF
>TRBV5-1
CASRRRGWLDYEQYF
>TRBV6-1
CASSEYWGGDQPQHF
>TRBV6-5
CASKPGQQNYGYTF
>TRBV24-1
CATSDTGLSYEQYF
>TRBV10-1
CASSEQYNSPLHF
>TRBV27
CASSLGGYEQFF
>TRBV29-1
CSVVGRHVAPYGYTF